One T cell receptor beta chain is described in this entry. Repertoires were generated with immunoSEQ multiplex PCR, while TCRdb's copy carries only in-frame clones and drops some. In the table there are 90,000 to 100,000 clones, around 96% of which are singletons. The length of the CDR3 is 17 residues. Losses at the gene ends were 1 base for V and 9 bases for J; bases not matched to a gene: 12. Germline CDR1 is MGHRA and CDR2 is YSYEKL. The data stem from a study of technical replicates of blood from a few donors. This sequence originates from a human donor in good health. The gene calls are TRBV4-1 and TRBJ1-5; the match to TRBD1 covers 10 bases. The sequenced material came from T cells isolated from PBMCs. Here the CDR3 reads CASSQGPGTGASLPQHF. CDR3 nucleotides: TGCGCCAGCAGCCAAGGACCCGGGACAGGGGCGTCTCTGCCCCAGCATTTT.